The 10 T cell receptor beta chains below were found in one sample sequenced in a study of CD8 T cells in ankylosing spondylitis. MiXCR was run by TCRdb on the 5' RACE reads, yielding one entry per CDR3 protein. The top ten clones hold roughly 15% of a sample with fewer than 200,000 distinct CDR3 sequences, approximately 9% of them seen once. Sequences were obtained from blood, either unsorted or a sorted T cell fraction (not recorded which). These TCRs come from a female donor with ankylosing spondylitis or in good health (not recorded which).

This clonotype was recorded many times. This chain connects TRBV6-2 or TRBV6-3 to TRBJ2-7; D is ambiguous. The V end lost 0 bases, the J end lost 2 bases, and 2 bases lay between the germline ends. Germline V gives CDR1 MNHEY, CDR2 SVGEGT. This CDR3 region has 12 residues. The CDR3 nucleotides are TGTGCCAGCAGTTACTCGCCCTACGAGCAGTACTTC. It encodes CASSYSPYEQYF.

This clonotype was seen more than once but under ten times. The gene calls are TRBV6-2 or TRBV6-3 and TRBJ2-1, with 11 bases lining up with TRBD2. This CDR3 contains 15 residues. Per the germline V gene, CDR1 is MNHEY and CDR2 is SVGEGT. V was pared by 4 bases and J by 6 bases, with 5 bases of the junction left unmatched. CDR3 sequence reads: CASSSPGLAGNEQFF. As DNA, the CDR3 is TGTGCCAGCAGTTCCCCTGGACTAGCGGGCAATGAGCAGTTCTTC.

As for this clonotype: The junction differs from germline at one of its ends, possibly a read error. The chain is built from TRBV7-9 and TRBJ2-3; D not certain. Germline V lookup: CDR1 SEHNR, CDR2 FQNEAQ (reference sequence). This CDR3 contains 13 residues. CDR3: CATSLEAQDTQYF. Written as DNA, the CDR3 is TGTGCCACCAGCTTAGAGGCCCAAGATACGCAGTATTTT.

The chain carries TRBV19 and TRBJ2-1; the D gene is possibly TRBD2 (5 bases). Looked up from germline, CDR1 is LNHDA and CDR2 is SQIVND (reference sequence). The CDR3 length is 14 residues. The ends were cut back, 5 bases at V and 7 bases at J, with 15 bases in the middle. CDR3: CASSAGSGTNEQFF. The CDR3 DNA reads as TGTGCCAGTAGTGCGGGCTCAGGAACAAATGAGCAGTTCTTC.

The chain combines TRBV5-8 with TRBJ1-1, with TRBD1 as a possible D gene (6 bases). CDR1 SGHTS and CDR2 YDEGEE come from the germline V gene. V was shortened by 2 bases and J by 8 bases, with 13 bases between the two germline ends. This CDR3 spans 13 amino acids. This CDR3 is CASSFTGHVEAFF. CDR3 in DNA: TGTGCCAGCAGCTTCACAGGGCATGTGGAAGCTTTCTTT.

This clonotype occurred many times. The chain uses TRBV29-1 and TRBJ2-7; TRBD2 matches at 10 bases. CDR3 length: 13 amino acids. Unmatched junction bases numbered 4, after V lost 6 bases and J lost 2 bases. Looked up from germline, CDR1 is SQVTM and CDR2 is ANQGSEA. In DNA, the CDR3 is TGCAGCGTAGCGGGAGGGCCGACCTACGAGCAGTACTTC. This encodes CSVAGGPTYEQYF.

There are a few counts of this clonotype. The genes are TRBV6-5 and TRBJ2-1; 11 bases line up with TRBD2. Germline CDR1 is MNHEY and CDR2 is SVGAGI. V was pared by 5 bases and J by 3 bases, with 3 bases of the junction left unmatched. This CDR3 contains 15 residues. The CDR3 nucleotides are TGTGCCAGCAGTGTACTAGCGGGGGACTACAATGAGCAGTTCTTC. Its protein product is CASSVLAGDYNEQFF.

The V gene is TRBV10-1, the J gene TRBJ2-7, with D tentatively TRBD2 (6 bases). This CDR3 spans 14 amino acids. Trimming shortened V by 9 bases and J by 0 bases, and 15 bases separated the two germline ends. Germline CDR1 and CDR2: WNHNN and SYGVQD (reference sequence). In nucleotides, the CDR3 is TGCGCCAGTAGCCGGGACTTAGCCTCCTACGAGCAGTACTTC. Protein: CASSRDLASYEQYF.

This clonotype appeared a few times. This sequence joins TRBV20-1 and TRBJ2-3; 10 positions agree with TRBD2. Germline CDR1 reads DFQATT; CDR2 reads SNEGSKA (reference sequence). Unmatched junction bases numbered 8, after V lost 5 bases and J lost 3 bases. The CDR3 spans 15 residues. The CDR3 loop is CSAPPTSGRTDTQYF. The CDR3 coding sequence is TGCAGTGCTCCCCCGACTAGCGGGCGTACAGATACGCAGTATTTT.

This clonotype was observed at least ten times. The chain couples TRBV7-2 to TRBJ2-5; the match to TRBD2 covers 7 bases. The germline V gene encodes CDR1 SGHTA and CDR2 FQGNSA. J was trimmed by 5 bases and V by 5 bases; bases with no gene match: 11. The CDR3 is 15 amino acids. Here the CDR3 reads CASSPGTIKRETQYF. The CDR3 region has the DNA TGTGCCAGCAGCCCAGGGACTATCAAGAGGGAGACCCAGTACTTC.